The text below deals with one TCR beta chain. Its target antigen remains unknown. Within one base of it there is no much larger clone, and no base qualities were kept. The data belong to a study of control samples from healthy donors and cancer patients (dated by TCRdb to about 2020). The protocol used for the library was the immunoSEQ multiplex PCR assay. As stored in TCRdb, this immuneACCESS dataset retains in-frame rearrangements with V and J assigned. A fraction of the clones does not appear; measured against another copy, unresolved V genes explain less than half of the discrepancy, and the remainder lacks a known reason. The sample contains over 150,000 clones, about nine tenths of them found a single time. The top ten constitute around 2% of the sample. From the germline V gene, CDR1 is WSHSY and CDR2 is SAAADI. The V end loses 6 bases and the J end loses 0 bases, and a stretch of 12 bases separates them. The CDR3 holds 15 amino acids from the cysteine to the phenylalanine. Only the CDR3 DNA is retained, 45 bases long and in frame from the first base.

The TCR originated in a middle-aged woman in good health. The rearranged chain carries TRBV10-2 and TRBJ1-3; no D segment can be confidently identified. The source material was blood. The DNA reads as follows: TGCGCCAGCAGACGGACGATAATCTCTGGAAACACCATATATTTT. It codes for CASRRTIISGNTIYF.